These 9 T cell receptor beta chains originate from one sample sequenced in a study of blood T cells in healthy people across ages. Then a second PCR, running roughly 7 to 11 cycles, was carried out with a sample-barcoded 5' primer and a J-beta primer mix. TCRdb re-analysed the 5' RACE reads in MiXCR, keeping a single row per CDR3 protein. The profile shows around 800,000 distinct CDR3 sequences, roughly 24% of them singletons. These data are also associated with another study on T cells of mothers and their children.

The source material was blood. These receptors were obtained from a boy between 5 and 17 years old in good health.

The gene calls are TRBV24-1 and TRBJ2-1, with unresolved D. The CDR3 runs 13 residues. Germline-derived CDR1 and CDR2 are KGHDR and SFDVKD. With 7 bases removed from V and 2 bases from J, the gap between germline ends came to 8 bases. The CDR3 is CATSPIPYNEQFF. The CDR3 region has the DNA TGTGCCACCAGCCCAATTCCCTACAATGAGCAGTTCTTC.

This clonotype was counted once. The CDR3 DNA sequence: TGTGCCAGCACCGGACAGGGAACAAATGAAAAACTGTTTTTT. Amino acids: CASTGQGTNEKLFF. The rearrangement uses TRBV2 and TRBJ1-4, with 8 bases aligning to TRBD1. The germline gives CDR1 SNHLY, CDR2 FYNNEI. The CDR3 spans 14 residues. V trimming: 7 bases; J trimming: 5 bases; junction bases outside the gene matches: 6.

CDR3 DNA: TGTGCCATCACTGGACTAGCGGGGGGGTCTAGCTCCTACAATGAGCAGTTCTTC. Its protein product is CAITGLAGGSSSYNEQFF. This sequence joins TRBV10-3 and TRBJ2-1, with TRBD2 matching over 15 bases. The CDR3 consists of 18 residues. Germline loops: CDR1 ENHRY, CDR2 SYGVKD. The junction had 7 bases not matched to a gene; V was cut back by 7 bases and J by 0 bases.

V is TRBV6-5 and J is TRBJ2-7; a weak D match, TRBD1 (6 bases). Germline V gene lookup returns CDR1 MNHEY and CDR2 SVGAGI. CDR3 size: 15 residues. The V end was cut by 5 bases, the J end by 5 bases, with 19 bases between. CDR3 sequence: CASSGRGRAHHEQYF. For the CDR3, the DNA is TGTGCCAGCAGTGGCAGGGGTCGGGCTCACCACGAGCAGTACTTC.

The CDR3 DNA is TGTGCCAGCAGTTACCGGGAAGGGCTAGCGGGGGGCTGGTCCTACAATGAGCAGTTCTTC. Amino acid sequence: CASSYREGLAGGWSYNEQFF. The V gene is TRBV6-5, the J gene TRBJ2-1; 11 nucleotides match TRBD2. V was pared by 2 bases and J by 1 base, with 13 bases of the junction left unmatched. CDR1 is MNHEY and CDR2 is SVGAGI in the germline V gene. The CDR3 has 20 amino acids.

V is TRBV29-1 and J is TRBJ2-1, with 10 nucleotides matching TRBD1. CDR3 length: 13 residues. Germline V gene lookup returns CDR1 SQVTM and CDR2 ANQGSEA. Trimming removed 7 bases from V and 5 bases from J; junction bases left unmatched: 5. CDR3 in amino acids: CSAPGQGNNEQFF. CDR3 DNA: TGCAGCGCTCCGGGACAGGGGAACAATGAGCAGTTCTTC.

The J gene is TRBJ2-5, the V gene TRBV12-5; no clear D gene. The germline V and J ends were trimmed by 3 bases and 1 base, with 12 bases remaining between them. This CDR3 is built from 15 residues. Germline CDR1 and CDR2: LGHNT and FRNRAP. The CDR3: CASGFSSYAQETQYF. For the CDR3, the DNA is TGTGCTAGTGGTTTTTCTTCCTACGCCCAAGAGACCCAGTACTTC.

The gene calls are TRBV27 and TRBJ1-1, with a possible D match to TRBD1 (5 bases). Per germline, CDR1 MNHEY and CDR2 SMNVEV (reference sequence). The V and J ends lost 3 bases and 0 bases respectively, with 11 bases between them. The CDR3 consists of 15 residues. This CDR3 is CASSFSDRLNTEAFF. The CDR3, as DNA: TGTGCCAGCAGTTTTTCCGACAGACTGAACACTGAAGCTTTCTTT.

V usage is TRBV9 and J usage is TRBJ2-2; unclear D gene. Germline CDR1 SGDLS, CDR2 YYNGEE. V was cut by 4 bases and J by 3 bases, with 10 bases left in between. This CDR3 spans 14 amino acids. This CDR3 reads CASSPTRDTGELFF. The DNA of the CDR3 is TGTGCCAGCAGCCCCACCCGGGACACCGGGGAGCTGTTTTTT.